Listed below are T cell receptor beta chains from one sample, sequenced in a study of CD4 T cells in relation to SARS-CoV-2 and coronaviruses. Their cognate antigens are unknown. TCRdb keeps only in-frame clones here, not all; method: immunoSEQ multiplex PCR. The sample lists 35,000 or so clones; about three quarters were seen once. The source material was memory CD4+ T cells from PBMCs, cultured in vitro. Every receptor here comes from an adult with COVID-19. Both conserved end residues are part of each CDR3. A D gene is named only where the DNA matches it firmly. A clone size is listed for some rows: how often the clone was seen (once, few, many), or a class if it is expanded.

j_call clone_size d_call v_call cdr3_aa cdr3_nt
TRBJ2-7 - - TRBV30 CAWSRRGWVSEQYF TGTGCCTGGAGTCGAAGGGGATGGGTTAGCGAGCAGTACTTC
TRBJ2-1 - TRBD2 TRBV5-6 CASSPGLASYNEQFF TGTGCCAGCAGCCCTGGACTAGCCTCCTACAATGAGCAGTTCTTC
TRBJ2-1 - - TRBV5-1 CASSLWGEAYNEQFF TGCGCCAGCAGCTTATGGGGGGAGGCCTACAATGAGCAGTTCTTC
TRBJ2-6 - - TRBV30 CAWMGGLPGGANVLTF TGTGCCTGGATGGGCGGACTCCCGGGGGGGGCCAACGTCCTGACTTTC
TRBJ2-7 - - TRBV7-7 CASSTGLYYEQYF TGTGCCAGCAGCACGGGCCTATACTACGAGCAGTACTTC
TRBJ2-1 - - TRBV19 CASSRRAKFDEQFF TGTGCCAGCTCCCGGAGGGCCAAATTCGATGAGCAGTTCTTC
TRBJ2-3 - - TRBV6-6 CASSRDGNTDTQYF TGTGCCAGCAGCCGGGACGGGAACACAGATACGCAGTATTTT
TRBJ1-3 few - TRBV19 CASTPDGTTIYF TGTGCCAGTACCCCTGACGGTACCACCATATATTTT
TRBJ1-1 - - TRBV6-5 CASSLGTEAFF TGTGCCAGCAGTCTCGGGACAGAAGCTTTCTTT
TRBJ2-5 once TRBD1 TRBV7-2 CASSLGGGQGAPWTQYF TGTGCCAGCAGCTTAGGAGGCGGACAGGGGGCCCCGTGGACCCAGTACTTC
TRBJ2-7 - TRBD1 TRBV5-5 CASRGTGGIGSYEQYF TGTGCCAGCAGAGGGACAGGGGGCATCGGCTCCTACGAGCAGTACTTC
TRBJ2-1 - TRBD1 TRBV28 CASSPGQFPTEQFF TGTGCCAGCAGTCCGGGACAGTTCCCGACTGAGCAGTTCTTC
TRBJ2-5 - TRBD2 TRBV2 CASTGGSRQETQYF TGTGCCAGCACTGGCGGGAGTCGGCAGGAGACCCAGTACTTC
TRBJ2-3 - - TRBV4-1 CASSHVYGYLTDAQYF TGCGCCAGCAGCCACGTGTACGGCTACCTTACAGATGCGCAGTATTTT
TRBJ2-7 - - TRBV6-5 CASSYGTSSYEQYF TGTGCCAGCAGTTATGGGACCTCCTCCTACGAGCAGTACTTC
TRBJ1-3 - - TRBV3-1/TRBV3-2 CASSPDFGNTIYF TGTGCCAGCAGCCCCGACTTCGGAAACACCATATATTTT
TRBJ2-5 - TRBD1 TRBV5-8 CASSLARAGTGPGEETQYF TGTGCCAGCAGCTTGGCCAGAGCCGGGACAGGGCCCGGGGAAGAGACCCAGTACTTC
TRBJ2-1 few - TRBV30 CAWRGLVVNEQFF TGTGCCTGGAGGGGGTTAGTAGTGAATGAGCAGTTCTTC
TRBJ2-7 - TRBD1 TRBV9 CASSVEGQSYYEQYF TGTGCCAGCAGCGTAGAGGGACAGTCGTACTACGAGCAGTACTTC
TRBJ1-5 few - TRBV29-1 CSVGDRSQPQHF TGCAGCGTTGGGGACCGTAGTCAGCCCCAGCATTTT
TRBJ2-5 few TRBD2 TRBV5-4 CASSPTSGKETQYF TGTGCCAGCAGCCCGACTAGCGGTAAAGAGACCCAGTACTTC
TRBJ2-7 - - TRBV5-1 CASRTGTASYEQYF TGCGCCAGCAGAACCGGGACGGCCTCCTACGAGCAGTACTTC
TRBJ2-7 - - TRBV6-2/TRBV6-3 CASSYYGYEQYF TGTGCCAGCAGTTACTACGGCTACGAGCAGTACTTC
TRBJ1-2 - TRBD1 TRBV20-1 CSAGTVGYTF TGCAGTGCTGGGACAGTAGGCTACACCTTC
TRBJ2-5 - TRBD1 TRBV9 CASSPRGLGTQYF TGTGCCAGCAGCCCGAGGGGGCTCGGGACCCAGTACTTC
TRBJ1-1 - TRBD1 TRBV5-5 CASSLYRGGSEAFF TGTGCCAGCAGCTTATACAGGGGCGGTTCTGAAGCTTTCTTT
TRBJ2-5 - - TRBV4-3 CASSQEGFLETQYF TGCGCCAGCAGCCAAGAGGGGTTTCTGGAGACCCAGTACTTC
TRBJ2-5 - - TRBV19 CASSSQGGRETQYF TGTGCCAGTAGTAGCCAGGGGGGCCGGGAGACCCAGTACTTC
TRBJ1-3 - - TRBV30 CAWSTDRTKSSGNTIYF TGTGCCTGGAGTACCGACAGGACGAAAAGCTCTGGAAACACCATATATTTT